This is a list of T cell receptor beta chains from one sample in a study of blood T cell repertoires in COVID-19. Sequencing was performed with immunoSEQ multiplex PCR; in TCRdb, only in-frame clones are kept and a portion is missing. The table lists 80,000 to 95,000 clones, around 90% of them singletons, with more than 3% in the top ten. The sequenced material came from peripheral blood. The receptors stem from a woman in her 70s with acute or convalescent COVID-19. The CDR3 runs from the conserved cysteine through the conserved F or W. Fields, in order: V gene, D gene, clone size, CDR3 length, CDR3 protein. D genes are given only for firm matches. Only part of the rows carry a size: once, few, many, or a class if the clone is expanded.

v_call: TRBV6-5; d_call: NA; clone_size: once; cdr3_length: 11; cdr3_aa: CASSRSYEQYF
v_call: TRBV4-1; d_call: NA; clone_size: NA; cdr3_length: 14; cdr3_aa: CASSQLTAYNEQFF
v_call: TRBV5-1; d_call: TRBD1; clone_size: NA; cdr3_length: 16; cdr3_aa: CASSTGYGTGGDEQYF
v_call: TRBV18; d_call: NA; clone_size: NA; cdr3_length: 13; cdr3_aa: CASSPLQGNEAFF
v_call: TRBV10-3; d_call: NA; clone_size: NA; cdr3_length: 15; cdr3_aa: CAISDGPSTGYGYTF
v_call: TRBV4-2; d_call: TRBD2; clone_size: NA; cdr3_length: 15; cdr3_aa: CASSPRSGNQETQYF
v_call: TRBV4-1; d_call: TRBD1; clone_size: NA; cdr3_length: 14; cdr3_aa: CASSPLGDRLEAFF
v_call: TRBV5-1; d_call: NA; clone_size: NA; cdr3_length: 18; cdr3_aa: CASSPPTTGQVFKETQYF
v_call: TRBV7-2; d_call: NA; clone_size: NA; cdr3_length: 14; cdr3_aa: CASSFYGAYNEQFF
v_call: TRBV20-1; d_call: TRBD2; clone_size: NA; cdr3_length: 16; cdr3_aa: CSASRGGGGTQETQYF
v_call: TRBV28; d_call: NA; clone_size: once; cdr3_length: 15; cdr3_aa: CASSLPGTLNEKLFF
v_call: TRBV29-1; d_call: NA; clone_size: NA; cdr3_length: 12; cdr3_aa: CSVVGQGNIQYF
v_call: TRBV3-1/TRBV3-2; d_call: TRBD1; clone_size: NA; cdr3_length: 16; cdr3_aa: CASSQGLGQGYYGYTF
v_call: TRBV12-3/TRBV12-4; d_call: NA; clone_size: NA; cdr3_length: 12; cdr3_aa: CASSLRNYGYTF
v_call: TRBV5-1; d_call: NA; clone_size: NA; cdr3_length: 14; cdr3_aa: CASSLDGEGQPQHF
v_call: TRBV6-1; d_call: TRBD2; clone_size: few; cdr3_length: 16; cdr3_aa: CASSERLAGGSYEQYF
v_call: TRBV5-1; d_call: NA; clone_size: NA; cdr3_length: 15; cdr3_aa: CASSFFGSAHNEQFF
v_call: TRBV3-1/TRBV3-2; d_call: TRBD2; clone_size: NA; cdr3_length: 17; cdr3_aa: CASSRSTGPSGSNEQFF
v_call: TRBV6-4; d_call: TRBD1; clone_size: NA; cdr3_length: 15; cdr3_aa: CASSDGQAWSNEQFF
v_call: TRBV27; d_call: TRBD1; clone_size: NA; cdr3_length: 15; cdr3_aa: CASSRTGDSGNTIYF
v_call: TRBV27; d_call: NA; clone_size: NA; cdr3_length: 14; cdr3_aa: CASSFAGPSYEQYF
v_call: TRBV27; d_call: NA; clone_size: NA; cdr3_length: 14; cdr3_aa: CASKTTGRTQPQHF
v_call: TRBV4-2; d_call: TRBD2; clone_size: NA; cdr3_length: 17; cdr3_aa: CASSPRTRGVSYNEQFF
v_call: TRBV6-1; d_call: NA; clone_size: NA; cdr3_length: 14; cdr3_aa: CASSELDRNSPLHF
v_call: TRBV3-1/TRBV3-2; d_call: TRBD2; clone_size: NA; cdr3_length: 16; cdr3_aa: CASSHYSGSGRGEQFF
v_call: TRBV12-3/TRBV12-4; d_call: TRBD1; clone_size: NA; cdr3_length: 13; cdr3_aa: CASSPQGVAGYTF
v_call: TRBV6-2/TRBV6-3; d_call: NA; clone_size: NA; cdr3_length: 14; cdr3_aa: CASSPSVVGNTIYF
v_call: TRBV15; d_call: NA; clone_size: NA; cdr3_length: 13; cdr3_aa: CATSRGPEETQYF
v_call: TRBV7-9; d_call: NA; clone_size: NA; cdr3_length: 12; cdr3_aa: CASSLTDNGYTF
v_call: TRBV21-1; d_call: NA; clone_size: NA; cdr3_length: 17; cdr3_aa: CASSKGLAGPASNEQYF
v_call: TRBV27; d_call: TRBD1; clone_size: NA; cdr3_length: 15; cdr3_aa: CASRPGQGARETQYF
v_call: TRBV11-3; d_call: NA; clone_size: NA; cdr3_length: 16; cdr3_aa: CASSSRGSSDRETQYF
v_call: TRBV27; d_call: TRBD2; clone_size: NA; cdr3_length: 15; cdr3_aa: CASSFWSGTNNEQFF
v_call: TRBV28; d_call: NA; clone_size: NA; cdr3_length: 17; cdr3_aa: CASSPTTGISYNSPLHF
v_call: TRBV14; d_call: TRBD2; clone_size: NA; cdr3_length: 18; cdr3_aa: CASSQGGLAGGAGETQYF
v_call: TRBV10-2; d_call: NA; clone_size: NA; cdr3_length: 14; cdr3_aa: CASSESLAADTQYF
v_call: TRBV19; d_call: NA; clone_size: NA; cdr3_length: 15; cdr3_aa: CASCFSGQAVTEAFF
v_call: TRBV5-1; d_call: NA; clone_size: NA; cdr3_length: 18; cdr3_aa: CASSLGEVLQGYTDTQYF
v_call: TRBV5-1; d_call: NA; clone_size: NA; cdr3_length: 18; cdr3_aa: CASSLAGGGASGANVLTF
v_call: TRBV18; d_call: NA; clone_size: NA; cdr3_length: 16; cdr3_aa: CASSPIQGATNEKLFF
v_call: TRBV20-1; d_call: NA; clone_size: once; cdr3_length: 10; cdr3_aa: CSAGTPKAFF
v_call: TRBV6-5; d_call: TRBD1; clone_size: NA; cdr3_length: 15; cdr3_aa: CASSYSQTGQETQYF
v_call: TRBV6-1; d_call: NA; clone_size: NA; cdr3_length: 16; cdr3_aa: CASSEPTGTNTGELFF
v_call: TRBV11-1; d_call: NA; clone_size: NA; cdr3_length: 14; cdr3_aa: CASSPLDRDNEQFF
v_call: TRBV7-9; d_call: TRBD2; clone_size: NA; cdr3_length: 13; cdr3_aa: CASSTGGTKTQYF
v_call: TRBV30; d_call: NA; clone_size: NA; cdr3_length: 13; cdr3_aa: CAWSGRENQPQHF
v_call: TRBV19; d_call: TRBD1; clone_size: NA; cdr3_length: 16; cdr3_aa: CASSILGQSSYNEQFF
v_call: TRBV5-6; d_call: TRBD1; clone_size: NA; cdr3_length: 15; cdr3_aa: CASSPPRGPLYGYTF
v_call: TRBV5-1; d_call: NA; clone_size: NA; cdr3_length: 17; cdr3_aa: CASSRPGPVDSGNTIYF
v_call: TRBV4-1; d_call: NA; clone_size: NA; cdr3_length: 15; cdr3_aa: CASSQERQSGSPLHF
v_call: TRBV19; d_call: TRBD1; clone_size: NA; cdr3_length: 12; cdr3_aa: CASSTGGRGYTF
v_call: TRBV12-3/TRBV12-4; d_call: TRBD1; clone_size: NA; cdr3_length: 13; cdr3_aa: CASSFGQGAGYTF